This T cell receptor (beta chain) derives from a study of blood T cell repertoires in COVID-19. This CDR3 has 17 amino acids. Trimming removed 0 bases at V and 9 bases at J, with 21 bases between. CDR1 WNHNN and CDR2 SYGVQD come from the germline V gene (reference sequence). The method was immunoSEQ multiplex PCR; TCRdb's version includes in-frame clones alone and lacks a portion of them. The sample contains some 70,000 clones, about 86% of which appear only once. This clone came up once. This sequence joins TRBV10-1 and TRBJ1-5, with unresolved D. Material for sequencing was peripheral blood. This sequence was found in a woman aged 55-69 years with acute or convalescent COVID-19. CDR3 sequence (DNA): TGCGCCAGCAGTGAGTCAAGAATAGGCCCTGGCGGTCGGCCCCAGCATTTT. Protein sequence: CASSESRIGPGGRPQHF.